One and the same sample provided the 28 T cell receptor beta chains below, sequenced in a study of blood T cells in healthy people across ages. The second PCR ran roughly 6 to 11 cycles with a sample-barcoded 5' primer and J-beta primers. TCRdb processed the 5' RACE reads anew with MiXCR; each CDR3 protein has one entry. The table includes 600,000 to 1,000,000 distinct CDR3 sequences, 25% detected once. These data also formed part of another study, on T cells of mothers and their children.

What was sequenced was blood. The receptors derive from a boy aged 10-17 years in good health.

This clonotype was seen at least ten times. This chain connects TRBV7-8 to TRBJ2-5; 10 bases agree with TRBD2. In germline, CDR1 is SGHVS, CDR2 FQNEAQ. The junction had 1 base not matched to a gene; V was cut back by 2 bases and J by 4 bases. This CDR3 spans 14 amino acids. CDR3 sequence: CASSLPSGGETQYF. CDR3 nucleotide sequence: TGTGCCAGCAGCTTACCTAGCGGGGGAGAGACCCAGTACTTC.

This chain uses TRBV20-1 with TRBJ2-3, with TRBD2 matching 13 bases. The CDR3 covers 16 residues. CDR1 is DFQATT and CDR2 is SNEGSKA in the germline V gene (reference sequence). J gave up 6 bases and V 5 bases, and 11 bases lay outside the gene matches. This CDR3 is CSAPRTSGSPGDTQYF. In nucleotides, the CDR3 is TGCAGTGCTCCCCGGACTAGCGGGAGCCCTGGGGATACGCAGTATTTT.

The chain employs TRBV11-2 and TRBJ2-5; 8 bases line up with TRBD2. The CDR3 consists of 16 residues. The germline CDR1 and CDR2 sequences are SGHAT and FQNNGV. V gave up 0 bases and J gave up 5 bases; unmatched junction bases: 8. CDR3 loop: CASSLDRLAGGETQYF. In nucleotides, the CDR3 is TGTGCCAGCAGCTTAGATCGGCTAGCGGGCGGGGAGACCCAGTACTTC.

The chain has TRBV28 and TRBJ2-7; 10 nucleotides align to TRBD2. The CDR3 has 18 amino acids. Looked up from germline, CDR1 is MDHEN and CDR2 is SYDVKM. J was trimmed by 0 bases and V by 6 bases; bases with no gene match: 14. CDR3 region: CASSFSMGSGRDSYEQYF. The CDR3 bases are TGTGCCAGCAGCTTCTCAATGGGGAGCGGGAGGGACTCCTACGAGCAGTACTTC.

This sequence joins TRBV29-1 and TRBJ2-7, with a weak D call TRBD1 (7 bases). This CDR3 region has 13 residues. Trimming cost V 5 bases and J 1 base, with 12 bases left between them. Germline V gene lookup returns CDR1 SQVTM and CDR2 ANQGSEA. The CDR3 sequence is CSVRETGSYEQYF. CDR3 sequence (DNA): TGCAGCGTTCGGGAGACAGGGTCCTACGAGCAGTACTTC.

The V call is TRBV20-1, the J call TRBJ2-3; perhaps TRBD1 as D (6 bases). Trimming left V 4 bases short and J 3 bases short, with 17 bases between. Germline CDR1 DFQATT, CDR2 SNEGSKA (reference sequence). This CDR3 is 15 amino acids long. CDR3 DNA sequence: TGCAGTGCTACCAGCACACAGGGACGGACAGATACGCAGTATTTT. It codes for CSATSTQGRTDTQYF.

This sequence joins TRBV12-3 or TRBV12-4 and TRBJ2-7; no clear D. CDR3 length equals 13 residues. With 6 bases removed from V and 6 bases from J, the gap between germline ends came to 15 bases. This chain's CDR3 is CASRDRAAAEQYF. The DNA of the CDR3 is TGTGCCAGCAGGGACCGGGCCGCGGCCGAGCAGTACTTC.

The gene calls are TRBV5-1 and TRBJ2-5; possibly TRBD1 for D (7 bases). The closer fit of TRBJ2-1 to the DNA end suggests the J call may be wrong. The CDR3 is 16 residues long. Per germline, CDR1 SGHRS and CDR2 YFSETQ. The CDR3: CASSLNDRQGGNEQFF. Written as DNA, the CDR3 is TGCGCCAGCAGCTTGAATGACAGGCAGGGGGGCAATGAGCAGTTCTTC.

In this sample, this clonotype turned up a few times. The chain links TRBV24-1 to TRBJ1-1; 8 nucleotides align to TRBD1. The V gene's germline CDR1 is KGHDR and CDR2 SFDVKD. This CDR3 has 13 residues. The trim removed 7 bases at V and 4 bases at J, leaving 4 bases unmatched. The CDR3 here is CATRTGAGTEAFF. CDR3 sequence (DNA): TGTGCCACCAGGACAGGGGCCGGCACTGAAGCTTTCTTT.

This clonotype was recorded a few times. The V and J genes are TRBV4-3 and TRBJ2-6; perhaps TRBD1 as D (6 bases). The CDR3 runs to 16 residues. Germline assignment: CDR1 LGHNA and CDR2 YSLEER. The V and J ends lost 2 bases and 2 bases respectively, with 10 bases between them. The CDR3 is CASSQFTGTGANVLTF. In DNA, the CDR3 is TGCGCCAGCAGCCAATTCACAGGGACTGGGGCCAACGTCCTGACTTTC.

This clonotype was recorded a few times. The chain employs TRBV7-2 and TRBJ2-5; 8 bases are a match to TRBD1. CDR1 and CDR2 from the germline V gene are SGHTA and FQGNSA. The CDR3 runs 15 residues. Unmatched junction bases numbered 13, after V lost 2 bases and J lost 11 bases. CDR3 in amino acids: CASSLTRTGLGEQYF. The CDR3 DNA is TGTGCCAGCAGCTTAACCAGGACAGGGCTGGGGGAGCAGTACTTC.

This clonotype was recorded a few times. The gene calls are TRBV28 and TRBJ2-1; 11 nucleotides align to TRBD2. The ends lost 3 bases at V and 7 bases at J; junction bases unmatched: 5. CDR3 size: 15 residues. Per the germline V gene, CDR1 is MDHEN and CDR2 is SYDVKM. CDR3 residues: CASSFSGGARNEQFF. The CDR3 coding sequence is TGTGCCAGCAGTTTTAGCGGGGGGGCCCGGAATGAGCAGTTCTTC.

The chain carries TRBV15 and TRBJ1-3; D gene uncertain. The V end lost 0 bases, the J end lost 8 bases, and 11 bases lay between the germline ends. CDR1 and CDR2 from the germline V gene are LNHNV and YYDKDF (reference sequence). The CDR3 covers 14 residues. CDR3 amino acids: CATSRDNSADTIYF. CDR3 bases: TGTGCCACCAGCAGAGATAACAGTGCGGACACCATATATTTT.

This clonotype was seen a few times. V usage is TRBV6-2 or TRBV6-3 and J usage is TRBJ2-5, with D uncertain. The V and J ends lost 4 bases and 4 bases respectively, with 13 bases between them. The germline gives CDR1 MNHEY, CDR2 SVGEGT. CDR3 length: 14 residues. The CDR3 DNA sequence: TGTGCCAGCAGTTTCCGCCCCGAGAGAGAGACCCAGTACTTC. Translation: CASSFRPERETQYF.

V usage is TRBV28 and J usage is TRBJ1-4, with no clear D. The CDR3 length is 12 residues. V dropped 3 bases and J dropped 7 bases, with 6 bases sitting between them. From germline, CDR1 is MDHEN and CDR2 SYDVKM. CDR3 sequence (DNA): TGTGCCAGCAGTTTGCAATCTGAAAAACTGTTTTTT. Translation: CASSLQSEKLFF.

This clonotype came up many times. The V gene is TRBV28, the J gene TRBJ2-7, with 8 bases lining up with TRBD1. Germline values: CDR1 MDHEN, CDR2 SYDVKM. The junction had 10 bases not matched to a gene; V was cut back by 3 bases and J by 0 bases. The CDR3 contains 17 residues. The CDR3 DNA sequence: TGTGCCAGCAGTTTCCTCAACGGACAGGGAAACTCCTACGAGCAGTACTTC. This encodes CASSFLNGQGNSYEQYF.

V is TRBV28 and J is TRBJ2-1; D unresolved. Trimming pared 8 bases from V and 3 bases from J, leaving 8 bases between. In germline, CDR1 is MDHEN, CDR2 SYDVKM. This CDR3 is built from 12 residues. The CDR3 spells CASGPIYNEQFF. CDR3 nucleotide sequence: TGTGCCAGCGGACCAATCTACAATGAGCAGTTCTTC.

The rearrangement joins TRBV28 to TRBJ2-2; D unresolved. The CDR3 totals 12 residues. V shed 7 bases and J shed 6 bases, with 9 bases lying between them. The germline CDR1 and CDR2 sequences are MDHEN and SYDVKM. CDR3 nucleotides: TGTGCCAGCAATTCTCTCCCCGGGGAGCTGTTTTTT. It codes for CASNSLPGELFF.

The CDR3 sequence is CSARDQGSGVDTEAFF. The CDR3 DNA is TGCAGTGCTAGAGATCAGGGGAGCGGGGTTGACACTGAAGCTTTCTTT. The chain is built from TRBV20-1 and TRBJ1-1; possibly TRBD1 for D (6 bases). The V end lost 0 bases, the J end lost 3 bases, and 17 bases lay between the germline ends. There are 16 residues in the CDR3. The germline V gene has CDR1 DFQATT and CDR2 SNEGSKA (reference sequence).

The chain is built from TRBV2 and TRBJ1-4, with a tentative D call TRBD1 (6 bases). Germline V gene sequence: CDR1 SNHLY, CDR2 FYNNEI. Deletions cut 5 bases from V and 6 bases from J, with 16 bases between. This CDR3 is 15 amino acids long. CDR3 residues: CASSLNRVEYEKLFF. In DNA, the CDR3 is TGTGCCAGCAGTTTGAACAGGGTTGAATATGAAAAACTGTTTTTT. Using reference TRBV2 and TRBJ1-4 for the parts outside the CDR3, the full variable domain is EPEVTQTPSHQVTQMGQEVILRCVPISNHLYFYWYRQILGQKVEFLVSFYNNEISEKSEIFDDQFSVERPDGSNFTLKIRSTKLEDSAMYFCASSLNRVEYEKLFFGSGTQLSVL.

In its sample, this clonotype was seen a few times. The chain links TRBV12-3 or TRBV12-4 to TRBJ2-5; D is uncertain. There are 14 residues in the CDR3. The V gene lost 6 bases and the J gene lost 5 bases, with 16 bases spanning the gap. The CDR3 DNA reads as TGTGCCAGCAGCCCCTCTGCCCCGTGGGAGACCCAGTACTTC. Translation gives CASSPSAPWETQYF.

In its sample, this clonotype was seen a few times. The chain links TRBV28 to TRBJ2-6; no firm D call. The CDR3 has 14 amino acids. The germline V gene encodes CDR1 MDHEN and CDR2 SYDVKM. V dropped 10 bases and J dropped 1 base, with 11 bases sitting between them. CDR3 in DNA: TGTGCCACTCAGACCCTATCTGGGGCCAACGTCCTGACTTTC. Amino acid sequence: CATQTLSGANVLTF.

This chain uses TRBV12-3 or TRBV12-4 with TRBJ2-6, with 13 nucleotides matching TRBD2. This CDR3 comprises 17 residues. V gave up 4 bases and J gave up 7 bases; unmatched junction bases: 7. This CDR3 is CASSWDTGLAGANVLTF. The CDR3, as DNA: TGTGCCAGCAGTTGGGACACGGGACTAGCGGGAGCCAACGTCCTGACTTTC.

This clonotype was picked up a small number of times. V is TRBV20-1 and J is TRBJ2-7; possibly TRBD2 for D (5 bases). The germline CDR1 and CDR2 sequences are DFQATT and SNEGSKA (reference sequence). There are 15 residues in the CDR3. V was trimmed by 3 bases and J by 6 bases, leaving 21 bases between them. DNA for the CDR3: TGCAGTGCTAGGGGTCAAAAATCAACTAGTGCCGAGCAGTACTTC. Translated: CSARGQKSTSAEQYF.

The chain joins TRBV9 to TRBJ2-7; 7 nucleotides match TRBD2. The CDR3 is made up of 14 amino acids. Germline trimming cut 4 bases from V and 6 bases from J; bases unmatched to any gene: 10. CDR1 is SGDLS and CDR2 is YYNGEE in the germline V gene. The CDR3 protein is CASSPGWGGPEQYF. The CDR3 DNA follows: TGTGCCAGCAGCCCCGGCTGGGGGGGTCCCGAGCAGTACTTC.

CDR3 in DNA: TGTGCCAGCAGCCCGGGCCCGCGGGCTAATGAAAAACTGTTTTTT. Amino acid sequence: CASSPGPRANEKLFF. This chain links TRBV9 with TRBJ1-4; no reliable D call. Germline-derived CDR1 and CDR2 are SGDLS and YYNGEE. V lost 4 bases and J 3 bases, leaving 13 bases between the germline ends. The CDR3 has 15 amino acids.

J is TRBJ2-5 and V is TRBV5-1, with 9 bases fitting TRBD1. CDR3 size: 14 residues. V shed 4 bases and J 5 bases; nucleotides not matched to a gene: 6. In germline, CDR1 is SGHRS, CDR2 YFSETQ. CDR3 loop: CASSIGQGMETQYF. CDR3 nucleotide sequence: TGCGCCAGCAGCATAGGACAGGGGATGGAGACCCAGTACTTC.

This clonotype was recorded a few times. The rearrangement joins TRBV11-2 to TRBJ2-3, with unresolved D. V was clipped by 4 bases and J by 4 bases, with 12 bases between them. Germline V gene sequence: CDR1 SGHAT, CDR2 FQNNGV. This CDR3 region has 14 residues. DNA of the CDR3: TGTGCCAGCAGCTCCGTCAGCTACCCAGATACGCAGTATTTT. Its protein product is CASSSVSYPDTQYF.